The 18 T cell receptor beta chains in this list originate from one sample, sequenced in a study of blood T cell repertoires in COVID-19. Sequenced by immunoSEQ multiplex PCR; TCRdb stores in-frame clones only, minus some. The sample has roughly 30,000 clones, roughly 87% seen once. Sample: peripheral blood. These receptors were collected from a human donor in a cohort sampled during active COVID-19.

The chain couples TRBV5-1 to TRBJ2-7, with D uncertain. Germline values: CDR1 SGHRS, CDR2 YFSETQ. The CDR3 is 14 residues long. V was pared by 4 bases and J by 1 base, with 12 bases between. CDR3 coding DNA: TGCGCCAGCAGCCTAGACCAACCATCCTACGAGCAGTACTTC. Translating gives CASSLDQPSYEQYF.

The rearrangement uses TRBV7-2 and TRBJ1-6; weak D call: TRBD1 (6 bases). The V gene lost 6 bases and the J gene lost 6 bases, with 15 bases spanning the gap. CDR1 and CDR2 from the germline V gene are SGHTA and FQGNSA. The CDR3 runs to 15 residues. CDR3 bases: TGTGCCAGCAGATATGGACAGCCCGGTAATTCACCCCTCCACTTT. It codes for CASRYGQPGNSPLHF.

This rearrangement joins TRBV3-1 (or the pseudogene TRBV3-2) to TRBJ2-5; 8 bases are a match to TRBD2. V lost 5 bases and J lost 5; bases outside the gene matches: 7. CDR3 length equals 14 residues. The germline gives CDR1 LGHDT, CDR2 YNNKEL (reference sequence). The CDR3 DNA reads as TGTGCCAGCAGCGCCCTTAGCGGGACTGAGACCCAGTACTTC. It codes for CASSALSGTETQYF.

This chain uses TRBV7-9 with TRBJ2-5, with 13 bases matching TRBD2. CDR1 and CDR2 (germline): SEHNR, FQNEAQ (reference sequence). The CDR3 is 16 amino acids. V lost 5 bases and J lost 5; bases outside the gene matches: 8. The CDR3 DNA is TGTGCCAGCAGCCTACGGACTAGCGGGAGTCTGGAGACCCAGTACTTC. It yields the protein CASSLRTSGSLETQYF.

The table lists this clone with a count of one. V is TRBV7-9 and J is TRBJ1-3; D unresolved. Germline V gene data show CDR1 as SEHNR and CDR2 as FQNEAQ (reference sequence). With 7 bases removed from V and 0 bases from J, the gap between germline ends came to 7 bases. The CDR3 contains 13 residues. CDR3 bases: TGTGCCAGCAAACAGAGCTCTGGAAACACCATATATTTT. This sequence encodes CASKQSSGNTIYF.

This clone was seen only once. The chain links TRBV18 to TRBJ2-7; 7 bases line up with TRBD1. Germline lookup yields CDR1 KGHSH and CDR2 LQKENI. V gave up 4 bases and J gave up 3 bases; unmatched junction bases: 0. The CDR3 is made up of 12 amino acids. Written as DNA, the CDR3 is TGTGCCAGCTCACGGGACAGCTACGAGCAGTACTTC. Its protein is CASSRDSYEQYF.

The chain uses TRBV29-1 and TRBJ1-2, with 7 bases that match TRBD1. CDR1 is SQVTM, CDR2 ANQGSEA, per germline. CDR3 length equals 13 residues. The trim removed 4 bases at V and 4 bases at J, leaving 6 bases unmatched. The CDR3 nucleotides are TGCAGCGTTGTTGAGGGGGCGTCCTATGGCTACACCTTC. Amino acid sequence: CSVVEGASYGYTF. Based on the CDR3 plus reference TRBV29-1 and TRBJ1-2, the full variable domain is SAVISQKPSRDICQRGTSLTIQCQVDSQVTMMFWYRQQPGQSLTLIATANQGSEATYESGFVIDKFPISRPNLTFSTLTVSNMSPEDSSIYLCSVVEGASYGYTFGSGTRLTVV.

The chain employs TRBV30 and TRBJ1-3, with TRBD1 as a possible D gene (5 bases). V shed 7 bases and J shed 0 bases, with 16 bases lying between them. This CDR3 is built from 15 residues. Germline V CDR1 and CDR2: GTSNPN, SVGIG (reference sequence). The CDR3 reads CASSAGQHSGNTIYF. Here the CDR3 DNA reads TGTGCCTCCTCCGCGGGGCAGCACTCTGGAAACACCATATATTTT.

This clone was observed a handful of times. The chain is built from TRBV2 and TRBJ1-1; no clear D gene. The CDR3 contains 13 residues. Germline V lookup: CDR1 SNHLY, CDR2 FYNNEI. Between the trimmed V and J ends, which lost 3 bases and 6 bases, there was a span of 11 bases. CDR3 nucleotides: TGTGCCAGCAGTGACGCTTCGGTCCCTGAAGCTTTCTTT. Its protein is CASSDASVPEAFF.

The chain has TRBV6-1 and TRBJ1-5, with a possible D match to TRBD1 (6 bases). Germline V CDR1 and CDR2: MNHNS, SASEGT. V lost 2 bases and J lost 6, with 11 bases in between. CDR3 length: 14 residues. In nucleotides, the CDR3 is TGTGCCAGCAGTGAAAGAACAGGGATTCAGCCCCAGCATTTT. Its protein product is CASSERTGIQPQHF.

The sample holds a few counts of this clone. This chain joins TRBV2 and TRBJ2-3; 9 nucleotides align to TRBD2. The CDR3 runs 14 residues. Germline values: CDR1 SNHLY, CDR2 FYNNEI. Germline trimming cut 8 bases from V and 2 bases from J; bases unmatched to any gene: 5. CDR3 in amino acids: CASAGGRYTDTQYF. CDR3 sequence (DNA): TGTGCCAGCGCGGGGGGGCGATACACAGATACGCAGTATTTT.

V gene TRBV6-5 combines with J gene TRBJ1-2; 11 bases map to TRBD1. The V segment lost 2 bases and the J segment 4 bases; nucleotides outside the gene matches: 6. The V gene's germline CDR1 is MNHEY and CDR2 SVGAGI. The CDR3 extends over 16 amino acids. The CDR3 spells CASSYIGTGGGYGYTF. For the CDR3, the DNA is TGTGCCAGCAGTTACATAGGGACAGGGGGAGGCTATGGCTACACCTTC.

This chain uses TRBV2 with TRBJ1-4; 9 bases map to TRBD1. J was trimmed by 4 bases and V by 7 bases; bases with no gene match: 7. CDR1 and CDR2 from the germline V gene are SNHLY and FYNNEI. The CDR3 runs to 15 residues. The CDR3 spells CASTSQGADNEKLFF. CDR3 DNA: TGTGCCAGCACTTCACAGGGGGCTGATAATGAAAAACTGTTTTTT.

This chain joins TRBV7-2 and TRBJ2-5; 8 nucleotides line up with TRBD2. Germline loops: CDR1 SGHTA, CDR2 FQGNSA. V shed 2 bases and J 5 bases; nucleotides not matched to a gene: 7. The CDR3 runs 15 residues. The CDR3 loop reads CASSLFGGAGETQYF. The CDR3 coding sequence is TGTGCCAGCAGCTTATTCGGGGGGGCCGGGGAGACCCAGTACTTC.

This chain uses TRBV1 with TRBJ2-3; TRBD2 is taken as the D call from the table, unchecked against the DNA. TRBV1 is described as a pseudogene. The CDR3 spans 13 residues. CDR3 sequence: CTSSRAGRYTQYF. In nucleotides, the CDR3 is TGCACCAGCAGCCGCGCTGGTCGTTATACGCAGTATTTT.

The rearrangement joins TRBV20-1 to TRBJ2-2; TRBD2 agrees at 9 bases. CDR3 size: 13 residues. The germline V gene encodes CDR1 DFQATT and CDR2 SNEGSKA (reference sequence). J gave up 7 bases and V 3 bases, and 3 bases lay outside the gene matches. Written as DNA, the CDR3 is TGCAGTGCTAGTAGCGGGAGTATCGGGGAGCTGTTTTTT. It yields the protein CSASSGSIGELFF.

The V call is TRBV28, the J call TRBJ1-1, with D uncertain. V gave up 6 bases and J gave up 4 bases, with 18 bases separating them. The CDR3 contains 15 residues. Germline-derived CDR1 and CDR2 are MDHEN and SYDVKM. DNA of the CDR3: TGTGCCAGCAGACCTTCGGGATCCTGGAGCACTGAAGCTTTCTTT. Translating it yields CASRPSGSWSTEAFF.

This chain connects TRBV3-1 (or the pseudogene TRBV3-2) to TRBJ2-7, with D uncertain. The CDR3 loop spans 17 amino acids. Germline V gives CDR1 LGHDT, CDR2 YNNKEL (reference sequence). V was pared by 0 bases and J by 0 bases, with 15 bases between. For the CDR3, the DNA is TGTGCCAGCAGCCAAGAAAGGAATACTATCGGCTCCTACGAGCAGTACTTC. This encodes CASSQERNTIGSYEQYF.